Described below is a single T cell receptor (beta chain) sequence and its context. Its antigen is currently unknown. Extracted from the samples, RNA was reverse transcribed into cDNA to serve as the sequencing template. Sequencing was performed with immunoSEQ multiplex PCR; in TCRdb, only in-frame clones are kept and a portion is missing. Of about 140,000 clones in the sample, around 82% were seen once. The treatment: oral pan-JAK inhibitor, 5-10 mg twice daily. These data originate in a study of CD8+ T cells in alopecia areata. Study information: Among treated patients, oral tofacitinib was administered at 5 to 10 mg twice daily. Scoring of treated patients' severity used the percentage of affected scalp area. It was 6 to 18 months of tofacitinib, and then there were 6 months off drug. Study-wide findings and caveats: Relative to mice, TCR sharing across patients was less clear, a difference possibly HLA-related.

This CDR3 has 15 residues. CDR1 and CDR2 from the germline V gene are SGHDT and YYEEEE. Trimming removed 3 bases from V and 7 bases from J, with 17 bases in between. The chain recombines TRBV5-6 with TRBJ2-1; D might be TRBD1 or TRBD2, each matching 5 bases. This sequence was found in a human donor with alopecia areata. The source was CD8+ T cells sorted from blood, collected at week 4, from a patient treated with tofacitinib. For the CDR3, the DNA is TGTGCCAGCAGCTCCGGGACCCAACTCTTAAATGAGCAGTTCTTC. It translates to CASSSGTQLLNEQFF.